The rows below give T cell receptor beta chains drawn from one sample of a study of neoadjuvant anti-PD-1 for oral cavity cancer. Generated by immunoSEQ multiplex PCR, the TCRdb table keeps only in-frame clones and is missing some. The sample shows over 14,000 clones, 60% to 80% of them seen only once. The sequences come from PBMCs, collected before nivolumab (anti-PD-1) treatment. The source is a person between 40 and 80 years old with oral cavity squamous cell carcinoma. CDR3s include the opening cysteine and the closing phenylalanine or tryptophan. D genes are given only for firm matches. Not every row has a clone size; where given, it reads once, few, many or a size class.

D gene	V gene	clone size	J gene	CDR3 DNA	CDR3 protein
-	TRBV27	-	TRBJ1-1	TGTGCCAGCAGTTACGCGGGGAACACTGAAGCTTTCTTT	CASSYAGNTEAFF
TRBD2	TRBV6-1	-	TRBJ2-7	TGTGCCAGCAGTGAACCGGCTAGCGGGGATTACGAGCAGTACTTC	CASSEPASGDYEQYF
TRBD1	TRBV6-1	-	TRBJ1-5	TGTGCCAGCAGTGGGGACAGTCAACAGCCCCAGCATTTT	CASSGDSQQPQHF
TRBD2	TRBV7-2	-	TRBJ2-7	TGTGCCAGCAGCTTAGGAGGGACTAGCAGTCACTACGAGCAGTACTTC	CASSLGGTSSHYEQYF
-	TRBV5-4	-	TRBJ2-7	TGTGCCAGCAGCGACACTCGACAGGCTTCCTACGAGCAGTACTTC	CASSDTRQASYEQYF
TRBD1	TRBV6-5	-	TRBJ1-2	TGTGCCAGCAGTTACTCCCGACAGGGTAACGGCTACACCTTC	CASSYSRQGNGYTF
-	TRBV2	few	TRBJ1-2	TGTGCCAGCAGTGTTGCAGGGCGGGACTATGGCTACACCTTC	CASSVAGRDYGYTF
-	TRBV27	-	TRBJ2-7	TGTGCCAGCAGTTCCCTGACTGCTTACGAGCAGTACTTC	CASSSLTAYEQYF
-	TRBV9	-	TRBJ2-1	TGTGCCAGCAGCGTAGTTGCGGCCGTTTCGAGTGAGCAGTTCTTC	CASSVVAAVSSEQFF
-	TRBV5-1	-	TRBJ1-2	TGCGCCAGCAGCCCCGCTGGGCAGGGTCCAGGAAAAGGCTACACCTTC	CASSPAGQGPGKGYTF
-	TRBV28	few	TRBJ2-1	TGTGCCAGCACCCTCATGGGCAGCCCAAGGGGCTCCTACAATGAGCAGTTCTTC	CASTLMGSPRGSYNEQFF
-	TRBV7-9	-	TRBJ2-1	TGTGCCAGCAGCCTGGCATTTGAGCAGTTCTTC	CASSLAFEQFF
TRBD1	TRBV5-1	-	TRBJ2-3	TGCGCCAGCAGCTCAGGGGGCTACTTCACAGATACGCAGTATTTT	CASSSGGYFTDTQYF
-	TRBV10-3	-	TRBJ1-4	TGTGCCATCAGTGCTTCTAGTTGGTATGATGAAAAACTGTTTTTT	CAISASSWYDEKLFF
-	TRBV7-8	-	TRBJ1-2	TGTGCCAGCAGCTTACAAGTTGGCTATGGCTACACCTTC	CASSLQVGYGYTF
-	TRBV10-3	-	TRBJ2-1	TGTGCCATCAGGAGGAGTAGCCTTTACAATGAGCAGTTCTTC	CAIRRSSLYNEQFF
TRBD1	TRBV6-6	once	TRBJ2-7	TGTGCCAGCAGCTCGCCGGGACAGCAGATTTACGAGCAGTACTTC	CASSSPGQQIYEQYF
-	TRBV29-1	-	TRBJ2-2	TGCAGCGTTGAATACTGGCGCACCGGGGAGCTGTTTTTT	CSVEYWRTGELFF
-	TRBV28	-	TRBJ1-5	TGTGCCAGCAGAGGTTGGGCGGGGACGATGGGAGAGCCCCAGCATTTT	CASRGWAGTMGEPQHF
-	TRBV2	few	TRBJ2-4	TGTGCCAGCAGGAATCCTCTAGCCAAAAACATTCAGTACTTC	CASRNPLAKNIQYF
-	TRBV5-4	few	TRBJ1-6	TGTGCCAGCAGCCGGGGTGGCAGGGGATCCTATAATTCACCCCTCCACTTT	CASSRGGRGSYNSPLHF
TRBD2	TRBV2	-	TRBJ2-7	TGTGCCAGCACCCCGGGCCGGGGGGAAGAGCAGTACTTC	CASTPGRGEEQYF
-	TRBV7-6	-	TRBJ2-7	TGTGCCAGCAGCACCAGACCCAACTCCTACGAGCAGTACTTC	CASSTRPNSYEQYF
-	TRBV19	-	TRBJ2-3	TGTGCCAGTAGACACGGACGCGGCACAGATACGCAGTATTTT	CASRHGRGTDTQYF
-	TRBV27	-	TRBJ1-5	TGTGCCAGCAGTCCTTTAAGTGGCAATCAGCCCCAGCATTTT	CASSPLSGNQPQHF
TRBD1	TRBV7-9	-	TRBJ2-7	TGTGCCAGCAGCTTAGGGGGACAGCTACCCTACGAGCAGTACTTC	CASSLGGQLPYEQYF
-	TRBV5-1	few	TRBJ1-1	TGCGCCAGCAGCCCCGAGGGGTTAATGAACACTGAAGCTTTCTTT	CASSPEGLMNTEAFF
TRBD1	TRBV2	-	TRBJ1-3	TGTGCCAGCAGTCTAAACCGGGACAGGCTAGGTGTGGACTCTGGAAACACCATATATTTT	CASSLNRDRLGVDSGNTIYF
-	TRBV7-7	-	TRBJ1-3	TGTGCCAGCAGCTTAGTCGAGGGACCGGGAAACACCATATATTTT	CASSLVEGPGNTIYF